This T cell receptor (beta chain) was captured by sequencing in a study of blood T cell repertoires in COVID-19. Whole-study context: The United States, Italy and Spain provided the acute and convalescent COVID-19 samples.

CDR3 length: 15 residues. Germline assignment: CDR1 LGHDT and CDR2 YNNKEL (reference sequence). Trimming removed 0 bases at V and 7 bases at J, with 12 bases between. Original methodology: Reference gene primer amplification yielded estimated nucleated cell counts. Assay used: immunoSEQ multiplex PCR; TCRdb lists only in-frame clones, some missing. V and J calls and clone size follow that table, whereas D and trimming were derived from the DNA. The data contain about 150,000 clones, 91% of them seen just once; the ten biggest clones take up approximately 0.55%. This chain links TRBV3-1 (or the pseudogene TRBV3-2) with TRBJ1-4, with D unresolved. The material sequenced was peripheral blood. The receptor was isolated from a man over 45 with acute or convalescent COVID-19. As DNA, the CDR3 is TGTGCCAGCAGCCAAGATGGAAGAGGAAGTGAAAAACTGTTTTTT. This codes for CASSQDGRGSEKLFF.